Listed below are T cell receptor beta chains from one sample, sequenced in a study of shared clonotypes between healthy human individuals. Only in-frame clones appear in the TCRdb table, and some are missing; sequencing was by immunoSEQ multiplex PCR. The sample contains about 820,000 clones, roughly 92% of which appear only once. The sequenced sample was naive CD8+ T cells sorted from blood. All receptors come from a young man in good health. The CDR3 runs from the conserved cysteine through the conserved F or W.

v_call cdr3_aa
TRBV6-5 CASSSQAGGNEQFF
TRBV7-9 CASSLLQSLPTTDTQYF
TRBV30 CAWSVNMGGEQFF
TRBV7-9 CASSDKQGPDYYEQYF
TRBV11-2 CASAFGPSYEQYF
TRBV15 CATSPEGLHPYEQYF
TRBV7-9 CASTTIAGSYNEQFF
TRBV19 CASSIGGYHEQFF
TRBV29-1 CSVRTGNTGELFF
TRBV28 CASSPQRYDRAHTGELFF
TRBV5-4 CASSYVSGGPRGELFF
TRBV28 CASTLAGGPGTDTQYF
TRBV2 CASSVPSDRVTSYEQYF
TRBV6-1 CASSEIGGIRALSYEQYF
TRBV10-3 CAAAGGSGANVLTF
TRBV6-1 CASSEPIKREGPYEQYF
TRBV28 CASSLQDYYGYTF
TRBV28 CASSLWVSYEQYF
TRBV10-1 CASSARGAYEQYF
TRBV10-3 CAIMTTAGIQKGYTF
TRBV12-5 CASGPETGAGELFF
TRBV27 CASSRDRKSFSYNEQFF
TRBV7-9 CASSPESGRDTEAFF
TRBV27 CASSPRKVYEQYF
TRBV27 CASSPDRGNQPQHF
TRBV7-2 CASSWTSGSLETQYF
TRBV4-1 CASSQPHGHNEQFF
TRBV7-9 CASSPGPTQTHEQFF
TRBV18 CASSPLTSGRGGDTQYF
TRBV27 CASSPAQGASYNEQFF
TRBV5-4 CASRFMGQGNEQYF
TRBV7-9 CASSTTSRDRERRGELFF
TRBV27 CASTNSGRQTQYF
TRBV5-6 CASSPQPADRGHFEQPQHF
TRBV27 CASRELPGTLYGYTF
TRBV5-4 CASSLEGFMNTEAFF